This entry describes one T cell receptor (beta chain). It has no known antigen specificity. No per-base quality is available; no much larger clone lies one base away. Per the publication, the time point label means: baseline before first vaccination. Vaccinee samples were obtained from the UK trials COV001 and COV002, which included a single-blind randomized controlled phase 2/3 trial of AZD1222 (ChAdOx1 nCoV-19) in healthy adults. For TCRbeta chain sequencing, PBMC samples were collected from trial participants at day 0 and at day 28 after the second dose. The source of the sample is a study of T cell responses to AZD1222 COVID-19 vaccine (dated by TCRdb to the early 2020s). The study in broad terms: AZD1222 recipients given second doses at about 4 weeks or at about 12 weeks were pooled, since spike-specific TCR depth and breadth were not found to differ between the two schedules. Enrollment into the trials was organized by age into subgroups of 18-55, 56-69 and 70-plus years, and those subgroups contained roughly 160, 29 and 62 TCR-sequenced participants, respectively. A total of under 250 trial participants underwent TCR sequencing, of whom about 200 had received two doses of AZD1222 and some 26 had received two doses of the MenACWY control vaccine. Overall results and qualifications from the work: Participants were mostly white British, with more females than males. The authors suggested clonal diversity may have been underestimated. Spike-specific TCR breadth and depth rose significantly after two AZD1222 doses compared with day 0 and with MenACWY recipients. Because no day 14 peak-response samples were available, the repertoires could be characterized only after the peak T cell response. Only five to seven AZD1222 recipients were SARS-CoV-2 seropositive at baseline, limiting conclusions about previously exposed vaccinees. The whole spike protein was spanned by vaccine-associated CD4 TCRs, and dominant responses were seen in regions 160-218 and 743-854. The 56-69-year group was small, and its depth increase did not reach significance, likely because of low power. Reportedly, almost half of the unique spike-specific TCRs recognized epitopes lying outside the regions that are mutated in the B.1.351 and B.1.1.7 variants.

The CDR3 regions of human TCRbeta chains were subjected to immunosequencing. The paper's data handling went like this. Repertoire TCRs were matched against a reference library of SARS-CoV-2-specific TCRs generated with the MIRA antigen-specificity platform. Breadth meant the fraction of unique TCRs that were SARS-CoV-2-associated, whereas depth meant the fraction of total T cells that were SARS-CoV-2-associated. Using the MIRA data, each spike-specific TCR was mapped to the spike region that the TCR reacts to and placed in a CD4 or CD8 class. Log10-transformed breadth and depth values were compared by one-way ANOVA with Sidak's multiple comparisons tests. Imported from immuneACCESS, the table was reduced by TCRdb to in-frame sequences with V and J called. These copies leave out some clones; in studies compared against another copy, an unresolved V gene accounts for under half, and the cause of the remainder is not known. D and trimming come from the DNA, and the V and J calls and clone size come from that table. The sample table shows about 170,000 clones, and roughly 89% are seen once. Approximately 1.6% of the sample comes from the top ten.

The sample in question was peripheral blood, obtained on day 0 of AZD1222 vaccination. The TCR sequence derives from an adult in good health.

The CDR3 in this case is CASSAGVGEQYF. The nucleotide sequence is given as TGTGCCAGCAGCGCAGGGGTCGGTGAGCAGTACTTC. The chain is made from TRBV9 and TRBJ2-7; a tentative D match to TRBD1 spans 6 bases. Taken from the germline V gene, the CDR1 and CDR2 loops are SGDLS and YYNGEE. Measured from the cysteine to the phenylalanine, the CDR3 is 12 residues long. The kept DNA is CDR3 alone, 36 bases in frame from the first base. A distance of 11 bases separates the germline ends of V and J, which lose 3 bases and 7 bases respectively.